One and the same sample provided the 16 T cell receptor beta chains below, sequenced in a study of glioma-infiltrating T cells listed by TCRdb under 2016. Sequencing relied on an Illumina MiSeq. TCR alpha and beta CDR3 regions were amplified with the iRepertoire nested amplicon-rescue multiplex PCR (arm-PCR) platform from RNA. Using fastp at Q25 and MiXCR, TCRdb reprocessed the public reads and kept productive beta chains. Rows with a matching CDR3 protein are joined into one entry that keeps the most common DNA and genes. The sample includes 100,000 to 150,000 distinct CDR3 sequences, with 24% observed a single time. The top ten constitute 27% of the sample. Sequenced input: glioma tissue, nonneoplastic brain tissue, or PBMCs (not recorded which). Every receptor here comes from a human donor with low-grade glioma or glioblastoma, undergoing nonglioma brain surgery, or in good health (not recorded which).

This chain connects TRBV5-4 to TRBJ1-5; the D is unclear. Trimming removed 0 bases at V and 0 bases at J, with 7 bases between. Germline V lookup: CDR1 SGHNT, CDR2 YYREEE (reference sequence). This CDR3 spans 15 amino acids. CDR3 loop: CASSLGGGSNQPQHF. CDR3 bases: TGTGCCAGCAGCTTGGGAGGAGGTAGCAATCAGCCCCAGCATTTT.

This clonotype was counted only a few times. The rearrangement uses TRBV12-3 or TRBV12-4 and TRBJ1-1, with D tentatively TRBD1 (6 bases). Trimming shortened V by 5 bases and J by 0 bases, and 10 bases separated the two germline ends. The CDR3 runs 14 residues. The DNA of the CDR3 is TGTGCCAGCAGTCTGGACAGCTTGAACACTGAAGCTTTCTTT. It translates to CASSLDSLNTEAFF.

This clonotype was seen more than once but under ten times. The chain carries TRBV6-6 and TRBJ2-2, with D perhaps assigned TRBD1 or TRBD2 (6 bases each). Trimming removed 1 base from V and 1 base from J, with 16 bases in between. CDR1 is MNHNY, CDR2 SVGAGI, per germline (reference sequence). This CDR3 comprises 18 residues. The CDR3 reads CASSYYEGGLRNTGELFF. The CDR3 nucleotides read TGTGCCAGCAGTTACTACGAGGGGGGATTACGGAACACCGGGGAGCTGTTTTTT.

About this clonotype itself: An end of the junction does not agree with germline; a read error may underlie this. This chain connects TRBV4-1 to TRBJ2-2, with a weak D call TRBD2 (5 bases). Germline V CDR1 and CDR2: MGHRA, YSYEKL. This CDR3 is 11 amino acids long. The chain's CDR3 is CASSQTGELLF. CDR3 sequence (DNA): TGCGCCAGCAGCCAGACCGGGGAGCTGCTTTTT.

This clonotype was counted only a few times. J is TRBJ1-1 and V is TRBV18; D gene uncertain. Germline loops: CDR1 KGHSH, CDR2 LQKENI. V was cut by 5 bases and J by 4 bases, with 2 bases left in between. This CDR3 spans 10 amino acids. The CDR3 DNA sequence: TGTGCCAGCTCAGCCACTGAAGCTTTCTTT. Encoded protein: CASSATEAFF.

A remark on this clonotype: A much larger clone is a single base away; this may be a read error. This chain links TRBV6-5 with TRBJ1-1; 7 bases align to TRBD1. The CDR3 is 14 residues long. Per germline, CDR1 MNHEY and CDR2 SVGAGI. The CDR3 sequence: CASPGTVRNLEAIF. DNA of the CDR3: TGTGCCAGCCCCGGGACAGTGAGGAACCTTGAAGCTATCTTT.

This clonotype was observed at least ten times. The gene calls are TRBV6-2 or TRBV6-3 and TRBJ2-1; 7 positions agree with TRBD2. The CDR3 contains 15 residues. Losses at the gene ends were 7 bases for V and 5 bases for J; bases not matched to a gene: 11. Germline-derived CDR1 and CDR2 are MNHEY and SVGEGT. The CDR3 is CASTLTGGRNNEQFF. The CDR3 DNA reads as TGTGCCAGCACCCTCACCGGGGGGAGGAACAATGAGCAGTTCTTC.

This clonotype was seen a few times. This chain uses TRBV6-1 with TRBJ2-1; 16 nucleotides match TRBD2. Germline V gene sequence: CDR1 MNHNS, CDR2 SASEGT. V lost 6 bases to trimming and J lost 11 bases; unmatched junction nucleotides: 7. The CDR3 contains 15 residues. CDR3 nucleotides: TGTGCCAGCAGCCGACCGGGACTAGCGGGGGGGCAGCAGTTCTTC. This codes for CASSRPGLAGGQQFF.

This chain uses TRBV4-1 with TRBJ2-4; tentative D call: TRBD2 (5 bases). V was clipped by 0 bases and J by 0 bases, with 12 bases between them. This CDR3 region has 17 residues. Germline CDR1 reads MGHRA; CDR2 reads YSYEKL. This CDR3 is CASSQDRGSLAKNIQYF. CDR3 nucleotide sequence: TGCGCCAGCAGCCAAGATCGGGGTTCACTAGCCAAAAACATTCAGTACTTC.

The sample holds many counts of this clonotype. The CDR3, as DNA: TGTGCCAGCAGTTACTCGTGGGGTAGCACAGATACGCAGTATTTT. Translated: CASSYSWGSTDTQYF. V and J are TRBV6-6 and TRBJ2-3; no definite D call. Germline loops: CDR1 MNHNY, CDR2 SVGAGI (reference sequence). Trimming left V 0 bases short and J 0 bases short, with 7 bases between. This CDR3 spans 15 amino acids.

The genes are TRBV20-1 and TRBJ2-2, with 10 bases identical to TRBD1. There are 15 residues in the CDR3. V shed 4 bases and J 4 bases; nucleotides not matched to a gene: 6. Germline CDR1 reads DFQATT; CDR2 reads SNEGSKA (reference sequence). This chain's CDR3 is CSATGTGVGTGELFF. DNA for the CDR3: TGCAGTGCTACCGGGACAGGGGTGGGCACCGGGGAGCTGTTTTTT.

This clonotype occurred many times. The J gene is TRBJ1-1, the V gene TRBV20-1; 10 bases are shared with TRBD1. Losses at the gene ends were 0 bases for V and 4 bases for J; bases not matched to a gene: 11. The CDR3 has 17 residues. The germline V gene encodes CDR1 DFQATT and CDR2 SNEGSKA (reference sequence). CDR3 nucleotides: TGCAGTGCTAGAGACAGGGGTGGGGGGACAGGGGCCACTGAAGCTTTCTTT. Its protein is CSARDRGGGTGATEAFF.

The rearrangement links TRBV15 to TRBJ2-3; 11 nucleotides agree with TRBD2. Germline V gives CDR1 LNHNV, CDR2 YYDKDF (reference sequence). Trimming at V came to 4 bases and at J to 7 bases, leaving 4 bases not matched to a gene. The CDR3 covers 14 residues. CDR3 sequence reads: CATSNSGGEYTQYF. The CDR3 DNA reads TGTGCCACCAGCAATAGCGGGGGGGAATATACGCAGTATTTT. The whole variable domain, filled in from reference TRBV15 and TRBJ2-3, reads DAMVIQNPRYQVTQFGKPVTLSCSQTLNHNVMYWYQQKSSQAPKLLFHYYDKDFNNEADTPDNFQSRRPNTSFCFLDIRSPGLGDTAMYLCATSNSGGEYTQYFGPGTRLTVL.

CDR3 nucleotides: TGTGCCAGCACCCTGCCCCAGTTGCGGGAGACCCAGTACTTC. Translation gives CASTLPQLRETQYF. J is TRBJ2-5 and V is TRBV2; D unresolved. Trimming left V 7 bases short and J 5 bases short, with 17 bases between. CDR3 length equals 14 residues. CDR1 is SNHLY and CDR2 is FYNNEI in the germline V gene.

There are a few counts of this clonotype. V and J are TRBV20-1 and TRBJ2-3, with D uncertain. V was shortened by 0 bases and J by 0 bases, with 13 bases between the two germline ends. CDR3 length: 16 amino acids. The V gene's germline CDR1 is DFQATT and CDR2 SNEGSKA (reference sequence). CDR3 nucleotide sequence: TGCAGTGCTAGAGAAGGCTATGCCCCTAGCACAGATACGCAGTATTTT. Its protein is CSAREGYAPSTDTQYF.

V gene TRBV19 combines with J gene TRBJ1-1; TRBD1 is a possible D gene (5 bases). The CDR3 totals 18 residues. V lost 11 bases and J 3 bases, leaving 31 bases between the germline ends. The germline CDR1 and CDR2 sequences are LNHDA and SQIVND (reference sequence). The CDR3 here is CASARTTWRRVWDTEAFF. CDR3 coding DNA: TGTGCCTCAGCCCGGACAACGTGGCGAAGGGTTTGGGACACTGAAGCTTTCTTT. Full variable domain (rest looked up from reference TRBV19 and TRBJ1-1): DGGITQSPKYLFRKEGQNVTLSCEQNLNHDAMYWYRQDPGQGLRLIYYSQIVNDFQKGDIAEGYSVSREKKESFPLTVTSAQKNPTAFYLCASARTTWRRVWDTEAFFGQGTRLTVV.